The 2 T cell receptor beta chains below come from one sample, sequenced in a study of type 1 and type 2 diabetes patients. The PCR template was genomic DNA. The TCR beta CDR3 region was amplified using 30 forward and 13 reverse primers. MiXCR was run by TCRdb on the multiplex PCR reads, yielding one entry per CDR3 protein. Of about 290,000 distinct CDR3 sequences in the sample, around 47% were seen once. Sample: peripheral blood mononuclear cells (PBMCs). The receptor source for this set is a man aged 18 to 30 with type 2 diabetes.

This clonotype occurred once. The chain joins TRBV6-2 or TRBV6-3 to TRBJ1-6; TRBD1 might be the D (5 bases). CDR3 length equals 14 residues. CDR1 MNHEY and CDR2 SVGEGT come from the germline V gene. Trimming removed 5 bases at V and 7 bases at J, with 12 bases between. Written as DNA, the CDR3 is TGTGCCAGCAGTAACTACAGGATGAATTCACCCCTCCACTTT. Protein sequence: CASSNYRMNSPLHF.

The chain uses TRBV7-3 and TRBJ2-2, with 9 bases aligning to TRBD2. V lost 0 bases to trimming and J lost 6 bases; unmatched junction nucleotides: 11. The CDR3 contains 18 residues. CDR1 is SGHTA, CDR2 FQGTGA, per germline. For the CDR3, the DNA is TGTGCCAGCAGCTTAACGGGGCGGCTAGCGGGACTCCCCGGGGAGCTGTTTTTT. This sequence encodes CASSLTGRLAGLPGELFF.